The 3 T cell receptor beta chains presented below share a single source sample, sequenced in a study of CD8 T cells in ankylosing spondylitis. Using its own MiXCR run on the 5' RACE reads, TCRdb lists one record per CDR3 protein. The sample lists under 300,000 distinct CDR3 sequences, about 11% occurring once. Sequenced: blood, either unsorted or a sorted T cell fraction (not recorded which). All receptors come from a male donor with ankylosing spondylitis or in good health (not recorded which).

This clonotype has at least ten counts. This chain uses TRBV3-1 with TRBJ2-1, with D unclear. V was trimmed by 0 bases and J by 5 bases, leaving 8 bases between them. Germline V CDR1 and CDR2: LGHDT, YNNKEL (reference sequence). The CDR3 has 14 residues. The CDR3: CASSQDYRDNEQFF. The CDR3 DNA reads as TGTGCCAGCAGCCAAGATTACAGAGACAATGAGCAGTTCTTC.

This clonotype has a count of ten or more. V is TRBV20-1 and J is TRBJ2-3; 9 bases are a match to TRBD2. Germline V gives CDR1 DFQATT, CDR2 SNEGSKA (reference sequence). V lost 0 bases and J lost 4; bases outside the gene matches: 2. The CDR3 has 14 residues. In DNA form, the CDR3 reads TGCAGTGCTAGAGATGGCGGGGGGGCAGATACGCAGTATTTT. Translating gives CSARDGGGADTQYF.

The table lists this clonotype with many counts. The chain uses TRBV6-5 and TRBJ2-7; D unclear. The CDR3 totals 15 residues. The V gene's germline CDR1 is MNHEY and CDR2 SVGAGI. Trimming pared 1 base from V and 3 bases from J, leaving 13 bases between. The CDR3 loop is CASSYLETLVYEQYF. The CDR3 nucleotides read TGTGCCAGCAGTTACTTAGAAACCCTAGTCTACGAGCAGTACTTC.